This T cell receptor beta chain comes out of a study of CD8 T cells in Susac syndrome. RNA in amounts of roughly 0.5 to 1 ug was reverse transcribed with random hexamers. Each CDR3 protein gets one entry after TCRdb re-called the immunoSEQ multiplex PCR reads with MiXCR. Of about 140,000 distinct CDR3 sequences listed, about 95% are singletons. This clonotype was counted between two and nine times. Trimming cost V 2 bases and J 2 bases, with 10 bases left between them. The CDR3 runs 15 residues. The chain recombines TRBV12-3 or TRBV12-4 with TRBJ1-5; D not certain. The TCR sequence derives from a human donor with Susac syndrome. The sequencing sample was made of CD4+ T cells from PBMCs. The CDR3 loop is CASSLSGTGNQPQHF. CDR3 DNA sequence: TGTGCCAGCAGTTTATCCGGAACCGGCAATCAGCCCCAGCATTTT.